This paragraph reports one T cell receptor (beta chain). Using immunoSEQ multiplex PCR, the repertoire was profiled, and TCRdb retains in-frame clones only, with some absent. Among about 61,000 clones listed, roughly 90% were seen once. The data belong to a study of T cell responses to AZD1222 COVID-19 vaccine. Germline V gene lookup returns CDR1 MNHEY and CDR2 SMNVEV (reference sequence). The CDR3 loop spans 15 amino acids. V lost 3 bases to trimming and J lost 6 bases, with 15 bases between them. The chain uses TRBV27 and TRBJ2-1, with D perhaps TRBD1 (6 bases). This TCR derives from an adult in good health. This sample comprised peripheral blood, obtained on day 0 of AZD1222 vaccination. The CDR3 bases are TGTGCCAGCAGTTTCCGGGACAATCATGGCAATGAGCAGTTCTTC. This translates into CASSFRDNHGNEQFF.